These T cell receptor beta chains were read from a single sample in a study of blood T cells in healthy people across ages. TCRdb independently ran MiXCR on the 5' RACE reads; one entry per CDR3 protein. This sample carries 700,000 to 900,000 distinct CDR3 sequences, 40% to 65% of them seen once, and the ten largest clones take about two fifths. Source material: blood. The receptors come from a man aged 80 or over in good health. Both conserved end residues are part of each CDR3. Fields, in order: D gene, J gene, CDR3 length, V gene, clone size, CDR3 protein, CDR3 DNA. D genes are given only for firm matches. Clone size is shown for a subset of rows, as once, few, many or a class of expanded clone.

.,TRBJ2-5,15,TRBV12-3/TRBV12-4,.,CASSLAGGSGKTQYF,TGTGCCAGCAGTTTAGCGGGCGGTTCTGGGAAGACCCAGTACTTC
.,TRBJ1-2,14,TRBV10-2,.,CASGDQGLRYGYTF,TGCGCCAGCGGTGACCAGGGTTTGCGCTATGGCTACACCTTC
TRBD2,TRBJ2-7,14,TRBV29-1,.,CSVAGAGVDPEQYF,TGCAGCGTTGCCGGGGCGGGAGTAGATCCTGAGCAGTACTTC
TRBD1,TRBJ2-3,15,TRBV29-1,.,CSVMTGGAPADTQYF,TGCAGCGTTATGACAGGGGGCGCCCCCGCAGATACGCAGTATTTT
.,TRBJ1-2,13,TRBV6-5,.,CASSPPSGFGYTF,TGTGCCAGCAGCCCGCCCTCGGGGTTCGGCTACACCTTC
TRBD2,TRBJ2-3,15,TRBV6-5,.,CASTSSGENTDTQYF,TGTGCCTCCACGTCTAGCGGGGAGAACACAGATACGCAGTATTTT
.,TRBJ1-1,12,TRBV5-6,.,CASRGGATEAFF,TGTGCCAGCAGGGGGGGGGCCACTGAAGCTTTCTTT
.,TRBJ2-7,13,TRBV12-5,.,CASGFGGPREQYF,TGTGCTAGTGGTTTCGGGGGGCCCCGCGAGCAGTACTTC
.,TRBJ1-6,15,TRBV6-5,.,CASRAAGGSGSPLHF,TGTGCCAGCAGGGCCGCGGGAGGCAGCGGTTCACCCCTCCACTTT
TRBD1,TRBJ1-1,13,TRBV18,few,CASSPTGSTEAFF,TGTGCCAGCTCACCGACAGGGTCCACTGAAGCTTTCTTT
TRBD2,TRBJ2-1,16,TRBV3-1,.,CAGSRMSAGGGDEQFF,TGTGCCGGCAGCCGAATGTCAGCGGGAGGAGGCGATGAGCAGTTCTTC
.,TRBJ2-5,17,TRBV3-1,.,CASSQDPPSRIQETQYF,TGTGCCAGCAGCCAAGATCCCCCCTCGAGGATCCAAGAGACCCAGTACTTC
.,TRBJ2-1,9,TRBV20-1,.,CRGAAQAFF,TGCAGGGGTGCGGCCCAGGCGTTCTTC
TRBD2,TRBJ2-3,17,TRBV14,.,CASSQGLAGIDHRDAYF,TGTGCCAGCAGCCAGGGACTAGCGGGTATCGATCACAGAGACGCGTATTTT
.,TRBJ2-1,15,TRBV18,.,CASSRPETEYNEQFF,TGTGCCAGCTCACGACCCGAGACGGAGTACAATGAGCAGTTCTTC
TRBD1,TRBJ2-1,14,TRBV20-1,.,CSAGRGQLRDEQFF,TGCAGTGCTGGAAGGGGACAGCTTAGGGATGAGCAGTTCTTC